The sequence of this T cell receptor (beta chain) was determined in a study of cytomegalovirus exposure and HLA in healthy donors. Overall study context: Assignment to the Caucasian-associated ancestry cluster applied to approximately 80% of the approximately 420 genotyped donors.

PCR used 60 Vbeta primers and 13 Jbeta primers. Generated by immunoSEQ multiplex PCR, the TCRdb table keeps only in-frame clones and is missing some. This sample carries under 150,000 clones, 84% of them seen once, and the ten largest clones take under 3.5%. V lost 6 bases and J lost 9, with 15 bases in between. The CDR3 has 12 residues. Germline CDR1 reads SQVTM; CDR2 reads ANQGSEA. This clonotype was sampled from a man in his fifties or sixties in good health and CMV-seronegative. The sequenced material came from PBMCs. The chain carries TRBV29-1 and TRBJ1-5; D unclear. In nucleotides, the CDR3 is TGCAGCGTCTGGACGGGAGATGGGCCCCAGCATTTT. Translating it yields CSVWTGDGPQHF.